A selection of T cell receptor beta chains follows, all from one sample in a study of blood T cell repertoires in COVID-19. Sequenced by immunoSEQ multiplex PCR; TCRdb stores in-frame clones only, minus some. This table holds about 240,000 clones, roughly nine tenths found once. The specimen was peripheral blood. The source of these receptors is a man aged 60-69 years with acute or convalescent COVID-19. Each CDR3 is given with its conserved first and last residue. A D gene is named only where the DNA matches it firmly. Clone size is stated in some rows and not others, as once, few, many or a class when expanded.

J: TRBJ2-1; D: NA; V: TRBV16; size: NA; length: 15; DNA: TGTGCCAGCAGCCAATTAAGTCCAGACTACAATGAGCAGTTCTTC; CDR3: CASSQLSPDYNEQFF
J: TRBJ1-2; D: NA; V: TRBV11-1; size: NA; length: 14; DNA: TGTGCCAGCAGCCCCGGAGGGCCTGACTATGGCTACACCTTC; CDR3: CASSPGGPDYGYTF
J: TRBJ2-2; D: NA; V: TRBV19; size: NA; length: 15; DNA: TGTGCCAGTAGTATAGCGACAGCATACACCGGGGAGCTGTTTTTT; CDR3: CASSIATAYTGELFF
J: TRBJ2-7; D: TRBD1; V: TRBV11-3; size: NA; length: 16; DNA: TGTGCCAGCAGCCCACAGGGGCCCGGGTTCACGGTCGAGCAGTACTTC; CDR3: CASSPQGPGFTVEQYF
J: TRBJ1-1; D: TRBD1; V: TRBV27; size: few; length: 15; DNA: TGTGCCAGCAGCCAAAACCCGGACAGGGCCACTGAAGCTTTCTTT; CDR3: CASSQNPDRATEAFF
J: TRBJ1-2; D: NA; V: TRBV19; size: NA; length: 14; DNA: TGTGCCAGTAGTATTGGGAGAGCTAACTATGGCTACACCTTC; CDR3: CASSIGRANYGYTF
J: TRBJ2-1; D: TRBD1; V: TRBV28; size: NA; length: 16; DNA: TGTGCCAGCAGTTTAACAAGGGACAGGCTCTACAATGAGCAGTTCTTC; CDR3: CASSLTRDRLYNEQFF
J: TRBJ1-1; D: NA; V: TRBV5-1; size: once; length: 14; DNA: TGCGCCAGCCGACTCCTGGATGAACGGGGTGAAGCTTTCTTT; CDR3: CASRLLDERGEAFF
J: TRBJ2-7; D: NA; V: TRBV4-3; size: few; length: 14; DNA: TGCGCCAGTGCGGCGGGGCCATTTGACTACGAGCAGTACTTC; CDR3: CASAAGPFDYEQYF
J: TRBJ1-5; D: NA; V: TRBV28; size: NA; length: 15; DNA: TGTGCCAGCAGCGGGGGGGCAGGGAACGGGATTCCCCAGCATTTT; CDR3: CASSGGAGNGIPQHF
J: TRBJ2-7; D: NA; V: TRBV7-2; size: NA; length: 16; DNA: TGTGCCAGCAGCTTAGCGATCACAGGGAGCTCCTACGAGCAGTACTTC; CDR3: CASSLAITGSSYEQYF
J: TRBJ2-7; D: TRBD2; V: TRBV5-4; size: NA; length: 15; DNA: TGTGCCAGCAGCAGGCCCGGGACTAGCGCTTACGAGCAGTACTTC; CDR3: CASSRPGTSAYEQYF
J: TRBJ1-2; D: TRBD1; V: TRBV7-2; size: NA; length: 16; DNA: TGTGCCAGCAGCTTCATATCTTACAGGGGAGGCTATGGCTACACCTTC; CDR3: CASSFISYRGGYGYTF
J: TRBJ2-5; D: NA; V: TRBV10-3; size: few; length: 13; DNA: TGTGCCATCAGTCCCCGAGGGCAAGAGACCCAGTACTTC; CDR3: CAISPRGQETQYF
J: TRBJ2-5; D: TRBD2; V: TRBV6-2/TRBV6-3; size: NA; length: 16; DNA: TGTGCCAGCAGTTACGGTACTAGCGGGAGAGGGGAGACCCAGTACTTC; CDR3: CASSYGTSGRGETQYF
J: TRBJ1-4; D: NA; V: TRBV28; size: NA; length: 16; DNA: TGTGCCAGCAGTTTATACAGGTTTGCAACTAATGAAAAACTGTTTTTT; CDR3: CASSLYRFATNEKLFF
J: TRBJ2-7; D: NA; V: TRBV11-3; size: once; length: 17; DNA: TGTGCCAGCAGCTTAGATCGGGGGGGACAGCCTACCTACGAGCAGTACTTC; CDR3: CASSLDRGGQPTYEQYF
J: TRBJ2-2; D: TRBD2; V: TRBV10-3; size: NA; length: 14; DNA: TGTGCCATCAAGCCTAGCGGGATTCCCGGGGAGCTGTTTTTT; CDR3: CAIKPSGIPGELFF
J: TRBJ1-1; D: TRBD1; V: TRBV3-1/TRBV3-2; size: NA; length: 15; DNA: TGTGCCAGCAGCCAACCGCCAGGGGGGAACACTGAAGCTTTCTTT; CDR3: CASSQPPGGNTEAFF
J: TRBJ2-1; D: TRBD2; V: TRBV19; size: NA; length: 16; DNA: TGTGCCAGTAGTATTGACCTAGCGGGAGGGCCCTCTGAGCAGTTCTTC; CDR3: CASSIDLAGGPSEQFF
J: TRBJ2-1; D: NA; V: TRBV5-1; size: once; length: 16; DNA: TGCGCCAGCAGCTTGGGGGCAGGGGGGAACTACAATGAGCAGTTCTTC; CDR3: CASSLGAGGNYNEQFF
J: TRBJ2-7; D: TRBD1; V: TRBV5-8; size: NA; length: 14; DNA: TGTGCCAGCAGCTTTACAGGACAGGGGAACGAGCAGTACTTC; CDR3: CASSFTGQGNEQYF
J: TRBJ1-4; D: NA; V: TRBV18; size: NA; length: 15; DNA: TGTGCCAGCTCAAACTGGGGGCAGCCGAATGAAAAACTGTTTTTT; CDR3: CASSNWGQPNEKLFF
J: TRBJ2-1; D: TRBD2; V: TRBV7-2; size: NA; length: 14; DNA: TGTGCCAGCAGCCTCGGACTAGCGGTCAATGAGCAGTTCTTC; CDR3: CASSLGLAVNEQFF
J: TRBJ2-1; D: NA; V: TRBV10-1; size: NA; length: 15; DNA: TGCGCCAGCAGTGAGCTAGTTACTAGTCGGAATGAGCAGTTCTTC; CDR3: CASSELVTSRNEQFF
J: TRBJ1-2; D: TRBD1; V: TRBV5-8; size: NA; length: 17; DNA: TGTGCCAGCACCCGAGGGTTCAACCGGGACAGGACCTATGGCTACACCTTC; CDR3: CASTRGFNRDRTYGYTF
J: TRBJ2-1; D: NA; V: TRBV7-3; size: NA; length: 14; DNA: TGTGCCAGCAGCTTAGTCGGGGGGCGGAATGAGCAGTTCTTC; CDR3: CASSLVGGRNEQFF
J: TRBJ1-5; D: NA; V: TRBV18; size: NA; length: 13; DNA: TGTGCCAGCTCACCATGGGGAGATCAGCCCCAGCATTTT; CDR3: CASSPWGDQPQHF
J: TRBJ1-2; D: NA; V: TRBV4-3; size: NA; length: 13; DNA: TGCGCCAGCAGCCGGACAGCAAACTATGGCTACACCTTC; CDR3: CASSRTANYGYTF
J: TRBJ2-7; D: NA; V: TRBV11-2; size: NA; length: 11; DNA: TGTGCCAGCAGCTTTGGGGAGCAGCAGTACTTC; CDR3: CASSFGEQQYF
J: TRBJ2-1; D: NA; V: TRBV19; size: NA; length: 17; DNA: TGTGCCAGTAGTACCCCACCCCGGGGCGTCGGGGGCAATGAGCAGTTCTTC; CDR3: CASSTPPRGVGGNEQFF
J: TRBJ2-1; D: TRBD1; V: TRBV5-1; size: once; length: 12; DNA: TGCGCCAGCAGCCCAACAGGGGCTGAGCAGTTCTTC; CDR3: CASSPTGAEQFF
J: TRBJ2-1; D: NA; V: TRBV21-1; size: few; length: 16; DNA: TGTGCCAGCAGCACTAGTTACAGCGGGAGGGACAATGAGCAGTTCTTC; CDR3: CASSTSYSGRDNEQFF
J: TRBJ2-7; D: NA; V: TRBV6-5; size: few; length: 13; DNA: TGTGCCAGCAGCCCCGGGTTGTTCTACGAGCAGTACTTC; CDR3: CASSPGLFYEQYF
J: TRBJ1-2; D: NA; V: TRBV6-5; size: NA; length: 15; DNA: TGTGCCAGCAGCCGCGGCCGGCGGGACGGGGAAGGCTACACCTTC; CDR3: CASSRGRRDGEGYTF
J: TRBJ1-4; D: NA; V: TRBV30; size: NA; length: 13; DNA: TGTGCCTGGAGTCCCGGGTACGGCGAAAAACTGTTTTTT; CDR3: CAWSPGYGEKLFF
J: TRBJ2-7; D: TRBD2; V: TRBV3-1/TRBV3-2; size: NA; length: 15; DNA: TGTGCCAGCAGCCAAGATTATCGGGGGGGTTACGAGCAGTACTTC; CDR3: CASSQDYRGGYEQYF